The entry below describes one T cell receptor beta chain. What it recognizes is unknown. This record comes from a study of blood T cells in healthy people across ages. Study-wide results and caveats: Strongly correlated with naive T cell percentage was TCR beta diversity.

Through a sample-barcoded 5' primer and a J-beta primer mix, a second PCR was run for roughly 7 to 11 cycles. TCRdb re-called the 5' RACE reads through MiXCR, storing one row per CDR3 protein. The table lists hundreds of thousands of distinct CDR3 sequences, about 25% of them singletons, with more than 7.5% in the top ten. CDR3 length equals 15 residues. Per the germline V gene, CDR1 is LGHNT and CDR2 is FRNRAP. V was shortened by 3 bases and J by 2 bases, with 10 bases between the two germline ends. The data also belong to a second study, concerning T cells of mothers and their children.

The source of this sequence is a boy younger than 18 in good health. The chain carries TRBV12-5 and TRBJ2-2, with TRBD1 as a possible D gene (6 bases). Sequencing was done on a sample of blood. The DNA for the CDR3 is TGTGCTAGTGGTTTTGGGACACTTAACACCGGGGAGCTGTTTTTT. This translates into CASGFGTLNTGELFF.